Shown below are 6 T cell receptor beta chains from a single sample sequenced in a study of T cell responses to AZD1222 COVID-19 vaccine. TCRdb's table, derived via immunoSEQ multiplex PCR, lists solely in-frame clones and lacks some. The table shows more than 85,000 clones, with 80% to 90% occurring only once. The material sequenced was peripheral blood, taken on day 0 of AZD1222 vaccination. The receptors derive from an adult in good health.

The CDR3 sequence is CASKQETSGISPQYF. The CDR3 coding sequence is TGTGCCAGCAAGCAGGAGACTAGCGGGATTTCCCCCCAGTACTTC. This chain uses TRBV2 with TRBJ2-5, with 11 bases aligning to TRBD2. Per the germline V gene, CDR1 is SNHLY and CDR2 is FYNNEI. The J segment lost 9 bases and the V segment lost 7 bases, leaving 13 bases of the junction unmatched. This CDR3 has 15 residues.

This clone has a single count. The genes are TRBV19 and TRBJ1-2, with a tentative D call TRBD1 (5 bases). This CDR3 is built from 13 residues. Germline V gene lookup returns CDR1 LNHDA and CDR2 SQIVND (reference sequence). V dropped 3 bases and J dropped 8 bases, with 13 bases sitting between them. CDR3 in DNA: TGTGCCAGTAGTATTGTTGGGGGTGGAGGCTACACCTTC. Translated: CASSIVGGGGYTF.

The chain couples TRBV11-2 to TRBJ2-7, with D possibly being TRBD1 (5 bases). V lost 3 bases and J lost 6, with 24 bases in between. The germline V gene has CDR1 SGHAT and CDR2 FQNNGV. There are 17 residues in the CDR3. The CDR3 DNA reads as TGTGCCAGCAGCTTGGGATCGTGGTTTGGATTAGGGGTCGAGCAGTACTTC. It translates to CASSLGSWFGLGVEQYF.

The V and J genes are TRBV11-3 and TRBJ2-5; D unresolved. The V gene's germline CDR1 is SGHNT and CDR2 YENEEA. There are 13 residues in the CDR3. V lost 3 bases and J lost 7, with 12 bases in between. CDR3 sequence: CASSFGSVGTQYF. The CDR3 coding sequence is TGTGCCAGCAGCTTCGGCTCCGTAGGGACCCAGTACTTC.

This clone was observed a few times. The chain carries TRBV6-4 and TRBJ2-1; perhaps TRBD2 as D (6 bases). Trimming shortened V by 0 bases and J by 5 bases, and 14 bases separated the two germline ends. From germline, CDR1 is MRHNA and CDR2 SNTAGT. The CDR3 covers 16 residues. DNA of the CDR3: TGTGCCAGCAGTGACTCGATTCGTAGCGGTAACAATGAGCAGTTCTTC. It codes for CASSDSIRSGNNEQFF.

Only a few counts were recorded for this clone. The chain recombines TRBV4-1 with TRBJ2-7, with D perhaps matching TRBD1 (6 bases). V gave up 3 bases and J gave up 5 bases, with 23 bases separating them. CDR1 MGHRA and CDR2 YSYEKL come from the germline V gene. The CDR3 has 17 residues. This CDR3 is CASSQGPLSRGRNEQYF. The CDR3 DNA sequence: TGCGCCAGCAGCCAGGGACCCCTCAGCAGGGGTAGGAACGAGCAGTACTTC.